This TCR beta chain came from a study of a mutant IDH1 vaccine in newly diagnosed glioma. Overall study context: Of the patients given treatment, 62.5% were male and about 38% were female, and a mean age of approximately 40 years was recorded. The therapy given earlier, which was standard therapy, consisted of radiotherapy, temozolomide, or both, and most of the patients received both.

Points on this clone: Its target is not known.

V lost 0 bases to trimming and J lost 1 base, with 11 bases between them. Germline V gene lookup returns CDR1 SGDLS and CDR2 YYNGEE. The CDR3 consists of 17 residues. Data came from immunoSEQ multiplex PCR; TCRdb stores just in-frame clones and leaves some out. Here the sample spans approximately 60,000 clones, about 74% being singletons. Regarding time point: week 35, safety follow-up. Vaccinated patients received 300 ug of mutant IDH1 20-mer peptide per dose, with topical imiquimod. Eight vaccinations were given in weeks 1, 3, 5, 7, 11, 15, 19 and 23. The TCR was taken from a man between 50 and 59 years old with glioma. The chain has TRBV9 and TRBJ1-6; D not certain. Sequenced here: PBMCs, sampled from a glioma patient whose treatment included an IDH1 peptide vaccine. The CDR3, as DNA: TGTGCCAGCAGCGTAGCTGCGGGTGTGTCCTATAATTCACCCCTCCACTTT. This encodes CASSVAAGVSYNSPLHF.